The clone carrying this TCR beta chain showed up many times. Its antigen is not known. The data were taken from a study of identical twins. Study conclusions and caveats: Without tracking the same donors, conclusions rested on cross-sectional statistical analysis.

Each CDR3 protein is one row after TCRdb ran MiXCR on the 5' RACE reads. Found here are fewer than 650,000 distinct CDR3 sequences, about 7.6% of them singletons; the top ten hold roughly 1.6%. The sample was also linked to a second study, of yellow fever vaccine responses in identical twins.

The sequencing input was PBMCs. The receptor comes from a woman younger than 35 in good health.

In DNA form, the CDR3 reads TGTGCCAGCAGCTTAGATCGGGGGGCTCGTGGAGGAGCTTTCTTT. Residues: CASSLDRGARGGAFF. The chain recombines TRBV11-2 with TRBJ1-1; D possibly corresponds to TRBD1 (6 bases). V was pared by 0 bases and J by 10 bases, with 18 bases between. Germline CDR1 is SGHAT and CDR2 is FQNNGV. This CDR3 contains 15 residues.